A single sample is the source of the 23 T cell receptor beta chains below, sequenced in a study of blood T cell repertoires in COVID-19. This table comes from immunoSEQ multiplex PCR, and its TCRdb copy is limited to in-frame clones, with some not included. This sample has under 15,000 clones; roughly 82% occur once, and the top ten carry 21%. Material for sequencing was peripheral blood. The source of these receptors is a human donor in a cohort sampled during active COVID-19.

This rearrangement joins TRBV6-2 or TRBV6-3 to TRBJ2-7, with D hard to call. The V and J ends lost 2 bases and 6 bases respectively, with 11 bases between them. Germline lookup yields CDR1 MNHEY and CDR2 SVGEGT. The CDR3 extends over 13 amino acids. Here the CDR3 reads CASSYAPSSEQYF. CDR3 sequence (DNA): TGTGCCAGCAGTTACGCGCCCTCTTCCGAGCAGTACTTC.

The rearrangement uses TRBV6-5 and TRBJ2-3; 7 nucleotides match TRBD1. CDR3 size: 15 residues. J gave up 0 bases and V 5 bases, and 5 bases lay outside the gene matches. Germline V gene sequence: CDR1 MNHEY, CDR2 SVGAGI. The CDR3 coding sequence is TGTGCCAGCAGTAGTGGACAGGCTAGCACAGATACGCAGTATTTT. As protein: CASSSGQASTDTQYF.

The gene calls are TRBV5-1 and TRBJ2-5; D gene ambiguous. Trimming removed 0 bases from V and 5 bases from J, with 11 bases in between. The germline V gene has CDR1 SGHRS and CDR2 YFSETQ. CDR3 size: 14 residues. CDR3 in amino acids: CASSLAPGTETQYF. The CDR3 DNA reads as TGCGCCAGCAGCTTGGCCCCGGGTACCGAGACCCAGTACTTC.

The rearrangement uses TRBV5-6 and TRBJ2-1, with 8 bases that match TRBD2. Trimming cost V 1 base and J 4 bases; bases outside gene matches: 4. This CDR3 comprises 15 residues. The germline V gene has CDR1 SGHDT and CDR2 YYEEEE. In nucleotides, the CDR3 is TGTGCCAGCAGCTTGTTTTTAGCGGGGTACAATGAGCAGTTCTTC. Amino acid sequence: CASSLFLAGYNEQFF.

V is TRBV7-9 and J is TRBJ2-6; 8 bases line up with TRBD1. Trimming cost V 4 bases and J 1 base; bases outside gene matches: 6. The germline V gene has CDR1 SEHNR and CDR2 FQNEAQ (reference sequence). CDR3 size: 17 residues. The CDR3 sequence is CASSSPQGASGANVLTF. The CDR3 nucleotides read TGTGCCAGCAGCTCTCCCCAGGGGGCGTCTGGGGCCAACGTCCTGACTTTC.

The chain employs TRBV9 and TRBJ1-2, with 8 bases aligning to TRBD1. Germline V CDR1 and CDR2: SGDLS, YYNGEE. J gave up 4 bases and V 2 bases, and 10 bases lay outside the gene matches. CDR3 size: 16 residues. The chain's CDR3 is CASSVFLQGARYGYTF. CDR3 nucleotides: TGTGCCAGCAGCGTGTTTCTGCAGGGGGCTCGCTATGGCTACACCTTC. Drawing the rest from reference TRBV9 and TRBJ1-2, the complete variable domain is DSGVTQTPKHLITATGQRVTLRCSPRSGDLSVYWYQQSLDQGLQFLIQYYNGEERAKGNILERFSAQQFPDLHSELNLSSLELGDSALYFCASSVFLQGARYGYTFGSGTRLTVV.

This sequence joins TRBV24-1 and TRBJ2-7, with D tentatively TRBD1 (5 bases). The germline gives CDR1 KGHDR, CDR2 SFDVKD. V lost 10 bases, J lost 5 bases, and 17 bases lay in between. This CDR3 spans 13 amino acids. CDR3: CATLQVHLHEQYF. For the CDR3, the DNA is TGTGCCACGTTACAGGTTCACCTGCACGAGCAGTACTTC.

This rearrangement joins TRBV7-2 to TRBJ2-7; 13 bases match TRBD2. V dropped 7 bases and J dropped 4; count of bases not matched to a gene: 7. This CDR3 is built from 15 residues. The germline CDR1 and CDR2 sequences are SGHTA and FQGNSA. Here the CDR3 DNA reads TGTGCCAGCACCTGGACTAGCGGGGGTCCATACGAGCAGTACTTC. Protein sequence: CASTWTSGGPYEQYF.

The chain is built from TRBV18 and TRBJ2-7; D gene unclear. The CDR3 spans 13 residues. Germline values: CDR1 KGHSH, CDR2 LQKENI. Trimming pared 1 base from V and 5 bases from J, leaving 9 bases between. CDR3 in amino acids: CASSPLGFDEQYF. CDR3 coding DNA: TGTGCCAGCTCACCACTGGGCTTCGACGAGCAGTACTTC.

This chain connects TRBV5-5 to TRBJ2-5, with unresolved D. V was cut by 4 bases and J by 1 base, with 14 bases left in between. The CDR3 covers 15 residues. CDR1 is SGHKS and CDR2 is YYEKEE in the germline V gene (reference sequence). The chain's CDR3 is CASSVRLGRQETQYF. The CDR3 DNA reads TGTGCCAGCAGCGTCCGTCTTGGCCGCCAAGAGACCCAGTACTTC.

The chain combines TRBV29-1 with TRBJ1-2, with no clear D. Trimming pared 3 bases from V and 8 bases from J, leaving 13 bases between. Germline V lookup: CDR1 SQVTM, CDR2 ANQGSEA. The CDR3 has 12 amino acids. The CDR3 DNA reads as TGCAGCGTTGAGAGGGTAATGTGGGGCTACACCTTC. The encoded protein is CSVERVMWGYTF.

This clone came up a few times. The genes are TRBV30 and TRBJ1-1, with a tentative D call TRBD1 (6 bases). Trimming removed 3 bases at V and 9 bases at J, with 11 bases between. Per germline, CDR1 GTSNPN and CDR2 SVGIG (reference sequence). This CDR3 is built from 11 residues. Here the CDR3 reads CAWRTGTKAFF. CDR3 bases: TGTGCCTGGAGGACCGGGACAAAAGCTTTCTTT. The whole variable domain, filled in from reference TRBV30 and TRBJ1-1, reads SQTIHQWPATLVQPVGSPLSLECTVEGTSNPNLYWYRQAAGRGLQLLFYSVGIGQISSEVPQNLSASRPQDRQFILSSKKLLLSDSGFYLCAWRTGTKAFFGQGTRLTVV.

In this sample, this clone turned up a few times. The chain has TRBV4-1 and TRBJ1-1; tentative D call: TRBD1 (6 bases). The CDR3 spans 16 residues. The V end lost 2 bases, the J end lost 3 bases, and 16 bases lay between the germline ends. Germline V gene lookup returns CDR1 MGHRA and CDR2 YSYEKL. CDR3 bases: TGCGCCAGCAGCCAACTTACAGGGCCCAGAGACACTGAAGCTTTCTTT. The encoded protein is CASSQLTGPRDTEAFF.

The chain carries TRBV19 and TRBJ2-1; 8 nucleotides align to TRBD2. Germline V gene sequence: CDR1 LNHDA, CDR2 SQIVND (reference sequence). This CDR3 has 15 amino acids. The J segment lost 1 base and the V segment lost 3 bases, leaving 2 bases of the junction unmatched. This CDR3 is CASSMSGGSYNEQFF. In DNA, the CDR3 is TGTGCCAGTAGTATGTCGGGGGGGTCCTACAATGAGCAGTTCTTC.

The V gene is TRBV6-5, the J gene TRBJ2-3, with 7 bases matching TRBD2. The CDR3 is 14 residues long. CDR1 and CDR2 (germline): MNHEY, SVGAGI. V lost 2 bases to trimming and J lost 7 bases; unmatched junction nucleotides: 6. The CDR3 coding sequence is TGTGCCAGCAGTTACAGCACTAGCGAAAATACGCAGTATTTT. Residues: CASSYSTSENTQYF.

The V and J genes are TRBV5-4 and TRBJ1-1; D is unclear. This CDR3 is 13 amino acids long. CDR1 and CDR2 (germline): SGHNT, YYREEE (reference sequence). V lost 2 bases and J lost 0, with 5 bases in between. Here the CDR3 DNA reads TGTGCCAGCAGCTTCGTTATGAACACTGAAGCTTTCTTT. Protein: CASSFVMNTEAFF.

The chain employs TRBV7-2 and TRBJ2-3; 8 bases agree with TRBD1. The CDR3 is made up of 15 amino acids. Looked up from germline, CDR1 is SGHTA and CDR2 is FQGNSA. V lost 1 base to trimming and J lost 5 bases; unmatched junction nucleotides: 5. CDR3 sequence reads: CASSLVFRGRDTQYF. As DNA, the CDR3 is TGTGCCAGCAGCTTAGTGTTCAGGGGGCGAGATACGCAGTATTTT.

The chain couples TRBV18 to TRBJ1-4; D is ambiguous. The CDR3 consists of 17 residues. V lost 2 bases to trimming and J lost 5 bases, with 18 bases between them. CDR1 is KGHSH, CDR2 LQKENI, per germline. The CDR3 nucleotides read TGTGCCAGCTCACCAGCCGGGAGAGGAAGGTCAAATGAAAAACTGTTTTTT. Its translation: CASSPAGRGRSNEKLFF.

This chain connects TRBV7-3 to TRBJ2-1; 10 nucleotides agree with TRBD1. This CDR3 has 15 residues. J lost 3 bases, V lost 5 bases, and 4 bases had no gene match. Germline CDR1 and CDR2: SGHTA and FQGTGA. CDR3 nucleotides: TGTGCCAGCAGCCTGACAGGGGGCCTCTACAATGAGCAGTTCTTC. It translates to CASSLTGGLYNEQFF.

This clone has just one count. The chain joins TRBV3-1 (or the pseudogene TRBV3-2) to TRBJ2-3; no reliable D call. This CDR3 contains 13 residues. The germline V gene has CDR1 LGHDT and CDR2 YNNKEL (reference sequence). Trimming cost V 4 bases and J 6 bases, with 11 bases left between them. CDR3 sequence: CASSLTLSDTQYF. The CDR3 DNA is TGTGCCAGCAGCCTGACACTCTCGGATACGCAGTATTTT.

The rearrangement joins TRBV7-3 to TRBJ2-5, with a weak D call TRBD2 (6 bases). CDR1 and CDR2 (germline): SGHTA, FQGTGA. V lost 5 bases to trimming and J lost 2 bases, with 9 bases between them. The CDR3 has 13 amino acids. CDR3 region: CASSGGLQETQYF. The CDR3 nucleotides read TGTGCCAGCAGCGGGGGACTGCAAGAGACCCAGTACTTC.

The chain joins TRBV4-1 to TRBJ2-3; D unresolved. Per germline, CDR1 MGHRA and CDR2 YSYEKL. The CDR3 has 15 residues. V was trimmed by 0 bases and J by 0 bases, leaving 7 bases between them. The CDR3 region is CASSQEPTSTDTQYF. CDR3 sequence (DNA): TGCGCCAGCAGCCAAGAGCCAACTAGCACAGATACGCAGTATTTT.

The CDR3 DNA is TGTGCCTGGACCTCAGGACAGCCCCAGCATTTT. This translates into CAWTSGQPQHF. The rearrangement links TRBV30 to TRBJ1-5; D is uncertain. Per the germline V gene, CDR1 is GTSNPN and CDR2 is SVGIG (reference sequence). Deletions cut 4 bases from V and 7 bases from J, with 8 bases between. The CDR3 is 11 residues long.